This T cell receptor beta chain was identified during a study of T cells in Graves' hyperthyroidism and ophthalmopathy. As to this clonotype: A junction end diverges from the germline sequence, so it may reflect a read error.

Per the germline V gene, CDR1 is ENHRY and CDR2 is SYGVKD. The CDR3 contains 15 residues. Researchers took RNA transcripts and amplified the TCR beta CDR3 regions from them. In the first-round RT-PCR of the TCR CDR3, the HTBI primer set was used. MiXCR was run by TCRdb on the multiplex PCR reads, yielding one entry per CDR3 protein. The sample shows around 100,000 distinct CDR3 sequences, around 50% of them seen only once. Newly diagnosed hyperthyroidism patients aged 18 to 65 years had disease lasting under 2 months. Sequencing used blood. The chain couples TRBV10-3 to TRBJ1-1; 8 nucleotides align to TRBD1. This TCR derives from a man aged 35 to 55 with Graves' hyperthyroidism. The CDR3 bases are TGTGCCAACAGTGAGTTGCAGGGGGCTTCCACTGAAGCTTTCTTT. As protein: CANSELQGASTEAFF.